This TCR beta chain was sequenced for a study of CD8+CD57+ T cells in acquired aplastic anemia. Overall study results and limits: Roughly 31 CD8+ CDR3 sequences were shared between patients and controls.

Germline lookup yields CDR1 MGHDK and CDR2 SYGVNS. After removal of 6 bases from V and 3 bases from J, the junction contained 4 bases not matched to a gene. CDR3 size: 14 residues. This clonotype occurred once. Antigen: not known. This CDR3 fails to terminate in the conserved phenylalanine or tryptophan, so it likely reflects a read error. Genomic DNA, serving as template, underwent TCR beta VDJ and CDR3 profiling. TCRdb used MiXCR to reprocess the reads, holding one entry per CDR3 protein. The sample includes about 240,000 distinct CDR3 sequences, around 43% of them seen just once. Sequencing was done on patients that had shown CD8+CD57+ cell expansion by flow cytometry. Each patient had severe acquired aplastic anemia.

The gene calls are TRBV25-1 and TRBJ2-7; TRBD1 agrees at 11 bases. The sequenced material came from sorted CD4+, CD8+, or CD8+CD57+ T cells (not recorded which) from PBMCs. The sequence came from a human donor with aplastic anemia. The CDR3 coding sequence is TGTGCCAGCAGGGCCGGGACAGGGGGCTACGAGCAGTACCTC. Translation gives CASRAGTGGYEQYL.